One and the same sample provided the 18 T cell receptor beta chains below, sequenced in a study of OX40 agonist ivuxolimab in advanced cancers. Produced via immunoSEQ multiplex PCR; TCRdb's table is partial and in-frame only. The sample carries around 150,000 clones, 75% to 95% recorded once. Sequenced here: CD4+ or CD8+ T cells sorted from blood, sampled in a trial of the OX40 agonist ivuxolimab. The receptors derive from an adult with an advanced solid tumor such as melanoma, head and neck, liver or kidney cancer.

This sequence joins TRBV4-3 and TRBJ2-5; D may be TRBD2 (5 bases). This CDR3 is built from 17 residues. In germline, CDR1 is LGHNA, CDR2 YSLEER. V lost 0 bases and J lost 7, with 21 bases in between. As DNA, the CDR3 is TGCGCCAGCAGCCAAGATGAGGAGACGGGAAGGGCCGGGACCCAGTACTTC. Protein sequence: CASSQDEETGRAGTQYF.

V is TRBV5-1 and J is TRBJ1-4, with D possibly matching TRBD1 (6 bases). The CDR3 is 16 residues long. Germline assignment: CDR1 SGHRS and CDR2 YFSETQ. Trimming shortened V by 1 base and J by 5 bases, and 15 bases separated the two germline ends. The CDR3 sequence is CASSLNPTGTNEKLFF. In DNA, the CDR3 is TGCGCCAGCAGCTTGAACCCGACAGGAACAAATGAAAAACTGTTTTTT.

The V gene is TRBV28, the J gene TRBJ1-5; D ambiguous. Germline lookup yields CDR1 MDHEN and CDR2 SYDVKM. This CDR3 is built from 11 residues. The V end lost 7 bases, the J end lost 9 bases, and 10 bases lay between the germline ends. The DNA for the CDR3 is TGTGCCAGCACCTATCCGGGGCCCCAGCATTTT. It specifies CASTYPGPQHF.

The rearrangement uses TRBV19 and TRBJ1-5; TRBD1 might be the D (6 bases). CDR3 length equals 15 residues. V was shortened by 3 bases and J by 6 bases, with 15 bases between the two germline ends. From germline, CDR1 is LNHDA and CDR2 SQIVND (reference sequence). The CDR3 sequence is CASSILDSLVQPQHF. In DNA, the CDR3 is TGTGCCAGTAGTATTTTGGACAGTCTTGTTCAGCCCCAGCATTTT.

The gene calls are TRBV6-5 and TRBJ1-2; possibly TRBD1 for D (6 bases). Germline V CDR1 and CDR2: MNHEY, SVGAGI. The CDR3 extends over 15 amino acids. Trimming left V 2 bases short and J 4 bases short, with 14 bases between. The CDR3: CASSYGDNRVYGYTF. DNA of the CDR3: TGTGCCAGCAGTTACGGGGACAACCGGGTCTATGGCTACACCTTC.

This chain uses TRBV28 with TRBJ1-5; D gene ambiguous. CDR3 length: 15 residues. The germline V gene encodes CDR1 MDHEN and CDR2 SYDVKM. V shed 6 bases and J shed 4 bases, with 16 bases lying between them. CDR3 residues: CASSPNGQLNQPQHF. The CDR3 DNA sequence: TGTGCCAGCAGCCCGAATGGCCAGTTGAATCAGCCCCAGCATTTT.

The rearrangement uses TRBV19 and TRBJ2-1; D is tentatively TRBD1 or TRBD2 (6 bases each). CDR3 size: 16 residues. V was pared by 5 bases and J by 4 bases, with 18 bases between. Germline CDR1 reads LNHDA; CDR2 reads SQIVND (reference sequence). The CDR3 is CASSPPRGRGYNEQFF. The CDR3 DNA reads TGTGCCAGTAGTCCGCCCCGGGGGCGAGGGTACAATGAGCAGTTCTTC. The whole variable domain, remainder taken from reference TRBV19 and TRBJ2-1, is DGGITQSPKYLFRKEGQNVTLSCEQNLNHDAMYWYRQDPGQGLRLIYYSQIVNDFQKGDIAEGYSVSREKKESFPLTVTSAQKNPTAFYLCASSPPRGRGYNEQFFGPGTRLTVL.

The chain is built from TRBV5-5 and TRBJ2-6; D is uncertain. Germline V gives CDR1 SGHKS, CDR2 YYEKEE (reference sequence). V was trimmed by 0 bases and J by 0 bases, leaving 4 bases between them. This CDR3 spans 15 amino acids. The CDR3 region is CASSLGVSGANVLTF. Written as DNA, the CDR3 is TGTGCCAGCAGCTTGGGTGTCTCTGGGGCCAACGTCCTGACTTTC.

The V call is TRBV30, the J call TRBJ1-1; the D is unclear. Trimming cost V 2 bases and J 6 bases, with 4 bases left between them. This CDR3 comprises 10 residues. Germline V CDR1 and CDR2: GTSNPN, SVGIG (reference sequence). The CDR3 DNA follows: TGTGCCTGGAGTCCTGCTGAAGCTTTCTTT. Its translation is CAWSPAEAFF.

This chain connects TRBV9 to TRBJ2-4; either TRBD1 or TRBD2 may fit D (5 bases each). The V end was cut by 4 bases, the J end by 0 bases, with 17 bases between. The CDR3 spans 17 residues. Germline V gives CDR1 SGDLS, CDR2 YYNGEE. The CDR3, as DNA: TGTGCCAGCAGCCCTAGTGGGGGAACCCTAGCCAAAAACATTCAGTACTTC. Protein: CASSPSGGTLAKNIQYF. The full variable domain, completed using reference TRBV9 and TRBJ2-4, is DSGVTQTPKHLITATGQRVTLRCSPRSGDLSVYWYQQSLDQGLQFLIQYYNGEERAKGNILERFSAQQFPDLHSELNLSSLELGDSALYFCASSPSGGTLAKNIQYFGAGTRLSVL.

J is TRBJ2-3 and V is TRBV4-3; possible D gene TRBD1, 6 bases. Germline V gene sequence: CDR1 LGHNA, CDR2 YSLEER. There are 15 residues in the CDR3. V lost 3 bases and J 6 bases, leaving 16 bases between the germline ends. The CDR3 region has the DNA TGCGCCAGCAGCCATTTCAGGGCAGGGGCGGATACGCAGTATTTT. Its translation is CASSHFRAGADTQYF.

The chain's CDR3 is CASSGSFGKDSRAGQPQHF. The DNA for the CDR3 is TGTGCCAGCAGTGGCTCTTTCGGGAAGGACAGCCGGGCTGGGCAGCCCCAGCATTTT. This chain connects TRBV6-1 to TRBJ1-5; a weak D match, TRBD1 (6 bases). Per the germline V gene, CDR1 is MNHNS and CDR2 is SASEGT. The length of the CDR3 is 19 residues. V lost 4 bases, J lost 7 bases, and 29 bases lay in between.

The chain has TRBV21-1 and TRBJ1-1; TRBD1 is the table's D call and was not checked against the DNA. TRBV21-1 counts as a pseudogene. This CDR3 region has 13 residues. The CDR3 is CASSNGPDREAFF. The CDR3, as DNA: TGTGCCAGCAGCAACGGCCCGGACAGGGAAGCTTTCTTT.

This clone showed up just a few times. This chain links TRBV28 with TRBJ1-4; D is perhaps TRBD1 (6 bases). Trimming removed 4 bases from V and 6 bases from J, with 12 bases in between. Germline CDR1 reads MDHEN; CDR2 reads SYDVKM. This CDR3 contains 14 residues. The chain's CDR3 is CASSSGGGYEKLFF. As DNA, the CDR3 is TGTGCCAGCAGTTCCGGAGGGGGTTATGAAAAACTGTTTTTT. Combining the CDR3 with reference TRBV28 and TRBJ1-4 gives the whole variable domain DVKVTQSSRYLVKRTGEKVFLECVQDMDHENMFWYRQDPGLGLRLIYFSYDVKMKEKGDIPEGYSVSREKKERFSLILESASTNQTSMYLCASSSGGGYEKLFFGSGTQLSVL.

The CDR3 coding sequence is TGTGCCAGCAGTGCCCACCGGGGACAAGGAAACACCATATATTTT. It specifies CASSAHRGQGNTIYF. The gene calls are TRBV28 and TRBJ1-3, with TRBD1 as a possible D gene (6 bases). Germline V gene sequence: CDR1 MDHEN, CDR2 SYDVKM. The CDR3 has 15 amino acids. Trimming removed 5 bases from V and 4 bases from J, with 15 bases in between.

V usage is TRBV29-1 and J usage is TRBJ2-7, with 9 bases lining up with TRBD1. Germline V gene sequence: CDR1 SQVTM, CDR2 ANQGSEA. With V trimmed by 6 bases and J by 3 bases, 6 bases remained unmatched. This CDR3 is built from 13 residues. In nucleotides, the CDR3 is TGCAGCGTCGAGGGACAGGGTCTCTACGAGCAGTACTTC. Amino acids: CSVEGQGLYEQYF.

V and J are TRBV7-3 and TRBJ1-1; TRBD1 aligns across 12 bases. This CDR3 is 17 amino acids long. From germline, CDR1 is SGHTA and CDR2 FQGTGA. J gave up 5 bases and V 2 bases, and 9 bases lay outside the gene matches. CDR3 in DNA: TGTGCCAGCAGCTTAGCGCCTCCGGGACAGGGGGCAACTGAAGCTTTCTTT. It encodes CASSLAPPGQGATEAFF.

The CDR3 spells CASSIGAGSSYNEQFF. CDR3 coding DNA: TGTGCCAGTAGTATAGGAGCAGGTTCCTCCTACAATGAGCAGTTCTTC. The V call is TRBV19, the J call TRBJ2-1, with D unclear. V lost 1 base and J lost 0, with 10 bases in between. The CDR3 spans 16 residues. Germline CDR1 LNHDA, CDR2 SQIVND (reference sequence).